The clone carrying this T cell receptor (beta chain) was counted a single time. The authors' processing: Estimation of nucleated cell counts relied on the amplification of reference gene primers. Clones were sequenced by immunoSEQ multiplex PCR, and TCRdb holds only the in-frame ones, with some missing. That table furnishes V, J and clone size, whereas the DNA furnished D and trimming. The sample lists approximately 300,000 clones; about 85% were seen once. Germline loops: CDR1 SGHRS, CDR2 YFSETQ. Trimming removed 0 bases at V and 1 base at J, with 7 bases between. The CDR3 contains 15 residues. Clinical history as reported by participants underpinned cohort assignment. The study recruited exposed participants who had met a COVID-19 case within 2 weeks before entry. This entry comes from a study of blood T cell repertoires in COVID-19.

The clonotype originates from a woman in her twenties or thirties who had been exposed to COVID-19. V gene TRBV5-1 combines with J gene TRBJ2-2, with D possibly matching TRBD2 (5 bases). Sequencing was done on a sample of PBMCs or T cells enriched from blood (not recorded which). CDR3 DNA: TGCGCCAGCAGCTTGGCTAGCCGGAACACCGGGGAGCTGTTTTTT. This codes for CASSLASRNTGELFF.